The clone carrying this TCR beta chain occurred a few times. This specimen comes from a study of regulatory T cells in long-lasting Graves disease. With iRepertoire HTBI primers and Arm-PCR of CDR3 regions, TCR beta libraries were built. TCRdb ran MiXCR on the multiplex PCR reads and lists one entry per CDR3 protein. The sample yields under 500,000 distinct CDR3 sequences, 16% seen once. Trimming cost V 2 bases and J 5 bases; bases outside gene matches: 10. This CDR3 has 17 residues. Germline V gives CDR1 SGHDN, CDR2 FVKESK. The time point denotes: newly diagnosed GD, antithyroid drugs for less than 3 months. Scientists built the TCR library using RNA that was extracted from PBMCs. These same records also appear under a second study, on T cells in Graves' hyperthyroidism and ophthalmopathy.

The TCR originated in a woman aged 30 to 39 with Graves disease. This chain uses TRBV14 with TRBJ2-1; 9 bases line up with TRBD1. The sequences come from peripheral blood mononuclear cells (PBMCs), collected at new diagnosis, from a patient treated with antithyroid drugs. The CDR3 protein is CASSQTFGQGSNNEQFF. CDR3 DNA: TGTGCCAGCAGCCAAACTTTCGGACAGGGGTCTAACAATGAGCAGTTCTTC.